This TCR beta chain was recovered during a study of T cell responses to AZD1222 COVID-19 vaccine. Whole-study findings and limits: Spike-specific TCR breadth and depth grew following two AZD1222 doses.

Points on this clone: Its antigen is unidentified.

This CDR3 comprises 14 residues. Germline V CDR1 and CDR2: SGHNT, YYREEE (reference sequence). V was pared by 0 bases and J by 1 base, with 8 bases between. TCRdb's table, derived via immunoSEQ multiplex PCR, lists solely in-frame clones and lacks some. The table has fewer than 200,000 clones, about 86% seen once; the top ten hold around 10%. The source material was peripheral blood, sampled 28 days after the second AZD1222 dose. The clonotype originates from an adult who received the AZD1222 COVID-19 vaccine. V gene TRBV5-4 combines with J gene TRBJ2-7; D remains unclear. The CDR3 nucleotides read TGTGCCAGCAGCTTGGGCAGATCTTCCTACGAGCAGTACTTC. This encodes CASSLGRSSYEQYF.